These 30 T cell receptor beta chains were sequenced from one sample in a study of cytomegalovirus exposure and HLA in healthy donors. The PCR ran on 60 Vbeta and 13 Jbeta primers. Measured with immunoSEQ multiplex PCR; TCRdb has only the in-frame clones, and not every one. The sample has 150,000 or so clones, approximately 80% seen once. What was sequenced was PBMCs. The source is a man between 25 and 39 years old in good health and CMV-seropositive.

V gene TRBV7-8 combines with J gene TRBJ2-3; 9 bases agree with TRBD2. This CDR3 has 16 amino acids. V dropped 5 bases and J dropped 2; count of bases not matched to a gene: 8. CDR1 is SGHVS, CDR2 FQNEAQ, per germline. The CDR3 bases are TGTGCCAGCAGCCCCCCCATAGCGGGAGTCACAGATACGCAGTATTTT. It yields the protein CASSPPIAGVTDTQYF.

The count of this clone is one. In nucleotides, the CDR3 is TGTGCCAGCAGTGCCCCCGGGACTAGCATCCACGAGCAGTACTTC. Protein sequence: CASSAPGTSIHEQYF. The rearrangement uses TRBV27 and TRBJ2-7; TRBD2 matches at 9 bases. CDR1 is MNHEY and CDR2 is SMNVEV in the germline V gene (reference sequence). V gave up 5 bases and J gave up 5 bases; unmatched junction bases: 10. This CDR3 comprises 15 residues.

This clone was observed a handful of times. This rearrangement joins TRBV10-3 to TRBJ2-7, with 7 bases fitting TRBD2. CDR1 and CDR2 from the germline V gene are ENHRY and SYGVKD. V lost 8 bases to trimming and J lost 2 bases; unmatched junction nucleotides: 6. The CDR3 runs 13 residues. This CDR3 is CAIGGDRAYEQYF. CDR3 bases: TGTGCCATCGGGGGGGACCGTGCCTACGAGCAGTACTTC.

This chain connects TRBV7-2 to TRBJ2-7; 7 bases fit TRBD1. The CDR3 length is 15 residues. V shed 5 bases, J shed 3 bases, and the junction held 10 bases outside the gene matches. CDR1 SGHTA and CDR2 FQGNSA come from the germline V gene. CDR3 nucleotides: TGTGCCAGCAGCCGCTATATTACAGGGGACTACGAGCAGTACTTC. This sequence encodes CASSRYITGDYEQYF.

The V call is TRBV11-2, the J call TRBJ2-5; possibly TRBD2 for D (5 bases). The DNA end lines up better with TRBJ2-7; the J call may be wrong. This CDR3 comprises 14 residues. Germline V CDR1 and CDR2: SGHAT, FQNNGV. This chain's CDR3 is CASSLGWTSYEQYF. The CDR3 DNA is TGTGCCAGCAGCTTAGGATGGACTTCCTACGAGCAGTACTTC.

The V gene is TRBV5-1, the J gene TRBJ2-5; TRBD2 agrees at 8 bases. Germline lookup yields CDR1 SGHRS and CDR2 YFSETQ. Trimming removed 0 bases from V and 5 bases from J; junction bases left unmatched: 3. The CDR3 runs 14 residues. The CDR3 DNA reads TGCGCCAGCAGCTTGGTCGGGGGGGATGAGACCCAGTACTTC. Encoded protein: CASSLVGGDETQYF.

The J gene is TRBJ2-1, the V gene TRBV28; TRBD2 aligns across 11 bases. V shed 7 bases, J shed 1 base, and the junction held 6 bases outside the gene matches. CDR3 size: 16 residues. Germline V gives CDR1 MDHEN, CDR2 SYDVKM. CDR3 DNA sequence: TGTGCCAGCACCGGGGGACTAGCGGCTTCCTACAATGAGCAGTTCTTC. Protein: CASTGGLAASYNEQFF.

The chain joins TRBV2 to TRBJ2-5, with 10 bases aligning to TRBD1. Trimming took 6 bases from V and 5 from J; bases not matched to a gene: 6. Looked up from germline, CDR1 is SNHLY and CDR2 is FYNNEI. CDR3 length equals 14 residues. CDR3 amino acids: CASSADRGMETQYF. The CDR3 DNA is TGTGCCAGCAGCGCGGACAGGGGGATGGAGACCCAGTACTTC.

The J gene is TRBJ1-1, the V gene TRBV4-2; no reliable D call. Germline CDR1 is LGHNA and CDR2 is YNFKEQ. V shed 0 bases and J shed 1 base, with 9 bases lying between them. CDR3 size: 15 residues. CDR3 loop: CASSQEVGENTEAFF. DNA for the CDR3: TGTGCCAGCAGCCAAGAGGTCGGAGAGAACACTGAAGCTTTCTTT.

This clone was detected only a few times. The chain combines TRBV5-1 with TRBJ2-5; 10 bases line up with TRBD2. CDR3 length: 18 amino acids. The germline CDR1 and CDR2 sequences are SGHRS and YFSETQ. V shed 4 bases, J shed 3 bases, and the junction held 15 bases outside the gene matches. The CDR3 protein is CASSPPWASGSTEETQYF. The CDR3, as DNA: TGCGCCAGCAGCCCCCCGTGGGCTAGCGGGAGTACGGAAGAGACCCAGTACTTC.

In this sample, this clone turned up a few times. This chain uses TRBV6-1 with TRBJ2-1; D might be TRBD1 (5 bases). The CDR3 runs 15 residues. Germline V lookup: CDR1 MNHNS, CDR2 SASEGT. Trimming cost V 4 bases and J 7 bases, with 17 bases left between them. In DNA, the CDR3 is TGTGCCAGCAGTGTGGGGCTAGGGGTGGGGAATGAGCAGTTCTTC. It encodes CASSVGLGVGNEQFF.

V usage is TRBV28 and J usage is TRBJ1-4; no definite D call. Trimming took off 2 bases at V and 5 bases at J, with 18 bases between the two ends. There are 17 residues in the CDR3. The germline gives CDR1 MDHEN, CDR2 SYDVKM. The CDR3 DNA sequence: TGTGCCAGCAGTTTAGATTTGACGGGGAGTATGAATGAAAAACTGTTTTTT. Protein: CASSLDLTGSMNEKLFF. The variable domain in full, with the rest retrieved from reference TRBV28 and TRBJ1-4, is DVKVTQSSRYLVKRTGEKVFLECVQDMDHENMFWYRQDPGLGLRLIYFSYDVKMKEKGDIPEGYSVSREKKERFSLILESASTNQTSMYLCASSLDLTGSMNEKLFFGSGTQLSVL.

This chain uses TRBV30 with TRBJ1-2, with D possibly being TRBD1 (6 bases). The V gene lost 1 base and the J gene lost 4 bases, with 10 bases spanning the gap. The CDR3 loop spans 13 amino acids. From germline, CDR1 is GTSNPN and CDR2 SVGIG (reference sequence). The CDR3 DNA sequence: TGTGCCTGGAGTGCTGGACAGTCCTATGGCTACACCTTC. Its translation is CAWSAGQSYGYTF.

The chain combines TRBV7-9 with TRBJ2-5; TRBD1 might be the D (5 bases). Trimming stripped 1 base from V and 3 bases from J, with 12 bases between. Germline CDR1 reads SEHNR; CDR2 reads FQNEAQ (reference sequence). The CDR3 has 15 residues. The CDR3: CASSLGSGWEETQYF. The DNA of the CDR3 is TGTGCCAGCAGCTTAGGGTCAGGGTGGGAAGAGACCCAGTACTTC. The complete variable domain, with remaining parts taken from reference TRBV7-9 and TRBJ2-5, reads DTGVSQNPRHKITKRGQNVTFRCDPISEHNRLYWYRQTLGQGPEFLTYFQNEAQLEKSRLLSDRFSAERPKGSFSTLEIQRTEQGDSAMYLCASSLGSGWEETQYFGPGTRLLVL.

This clone was seen once. The CDR3 region has the DNA TGTGCCAGCAGTATCCTGATCGTACTAGCGGGAGGGAGGTACACCGGGGAGCTGTTTTTT. It specifies CASSILIVLAGGRYTGELFF. The V call is TRBV28, the J call TRBJ2-2; 13 nucleotides align to TRBD2. The CDR3 has 20 residues. The junction had 15 bases not matched to a gene; V was cut back by 5 bases and J by 3 bases. CDR1 MDHEN and CDR2 SYDVKM come from the germline V gene.

This sequence joins TRBV7-2 and TRBJ2-1, with 7 nucleotides matching TRBD2. The germline V gene encodes CDR1 SGHTA and CDR2 FQGNSA. V lost 2 bases, J lost 6 bases, and 13 bases stayed unmatched. This CDR3 region has 17 residues. The CDR3 coding sequence is TGTGCCAGCAGCTTACGGTGGGGCGGGAGAGTAGGCAATGAGCAGTTCTTC. It specifies CASSLRWGGRVGNEQFF.

V usage is TRBV15 and J usage is TRBJ1-6; D not certain. This CDR3 spans 16 amino acids. The ends were cut back, 1 base at V and 8 bases at J, with 15 bases in the middle. From germline, CDR1 is LNHNV and CDR2 YYDKDF (reference sequence). CDR3 in amino acids: CATSRGGRPIDSPLHF. The DNA of the CDR3 is TGTGCCACCAGCAGAGGCGGCCGCCCCATTGATTCACCCCTCCACTTT.

The V call is TRBV10-3, the J call TRBJ2-7; 7 nucleotides agree with TRBD2. Trimming took 6 bases from V and 7 from J; bases not matched to a gene: 9. The CDR3 runs 13 residues. The germline V gene encodes CDR1 ENHRY and CDR2 SYGVKD. The DNA for the CDR3 is TGTGCCATCAGGGGGGAGGGATCGGGTGAGCAGTACTTC. Its protein is CAIRGEGSGEQYF.

The gene calls are TRBV9 and TRBJ1-1, with a possible D match to TRBD1 (5 bases). This CDR3 is built from 14 residues. V lost 4 bases and J lost 1, with 11 bases in between. Germline-derived CDR1 and CDR2 are SGDLS and YYNGEE. CDR3 sequence: CASSIGGANTEAFF. As DNA, the CDR3 is TGTGCCAGCAGCATCGGGGGAGCGAACACTGAAGCTTTCTTT.

A single count supports this clone. The rearrangement joins TRBV18 to TRBJ1-1; D is ambiguous. The CDR3 contains 18 residues. From germline, CDR1 is KGHSH and CDR2 LQKENI. V was clipped by 3 bases and J by 4 bases, with 24 bases between them. CDR3 residues: CASSPFRGGKGMFTEAFF. CDR3 DNA: TGTGCCAGCTCACCGTTTCGAGGCGGAAAAGGTATGTTCACTGAAGCTTTCTTT.

The rearrangement joins TRBV13 to TRBJ2-5; D might be TRBD2 (6 bases). The V gene's germline CDR1 is PRHDT and CDR2 FYEKMQ (reference sequence). The CDR3 totals 15 residues. V lost 2 bases, J lost 7 bases, and 17 bases lay in between. CDR3 coding DNA: TGTGCCAGCAGCTTAACCGGGACGGCGGGGTGGACCCAGTACTTC. This sequence encodes CASSLTGTAGWTQYF. Using reference TRBV13 and TRBJ2-5 for the parts outside the CDR3, the full variable domain is AAGVIQSPRHLIKEKRETATLKCYPIPRHDTVYWYQQGPGQDPQFLISFYEKMQSDKGSIPDRFSAQQFSDYHSELNMSSLELGDSALYFCASSLTGTAGWTQYFGPGTRLLVL.

The gene calls are TRBV28 and TRBJ2-7; tentative D call: TRBD1 (6 bases). Deletions cut 3 bases from V and 0 bases from J, with 12 bases between. The CDR3 totals 15 residues. Germline V gives CDR1 MDHEN, CDR2 SYDVKM. The DNA of the CDR3 is TGTGCCAGCAGTTTCCAGTCGGACAGCTCCTACGAGCAGTACTTC. It translates to CASSFQSDSSYEQYF.

As DNA, the CDR3 is TGTGCCAGCAGCGGCGAGGGTTGGGACACTGAAGCTTTCTTT. It yields the protein CASSGEGWDTEAFF. The J gene is TRBJ1-1, the V gene TRBV11-2; D gene unclear. V gave up 5 bases and J gave up 3 bases, with 13 bases separating them. Germline V gene data show CDR1 as SGHAT and CDR2 as FQNNGV. The CDR3 runs to 14 residues.

The chain is built from TRBV30 and TRBJ2-1; the match to TRBD2 covers 11 bases. Trimming cost V 4 bases and J 3 bases; bases outside gene matches: 14. CDR1 is GTSNPN and CDR2 is SVGIG in the germline V gene (reference sequence). The CDR3 length is 18 residues. Here the CDR3 DNA reads TGTGCCTGGACCACCCCTATGACTAGCGGGATAGTCTACAATGAGCAGTTCTTC. It encodes CAWTTPMTSGIVYNEQFF.

The chain recombines TRBV4-2 with TRBJ2-2; D might be TRBD1 (6 bases). Trimming stripped 1 base from V and 1 base from J, with 22 bases between. Germline CDR1 LGHNA, CDR2 YNFKEQ. The length of the CDR3 is 20 residues. DNA for the CDR3: TGTGCCAGCAGCCAAGTATGGATCTTGATTGACAGGAGGAACACCGGGGAGCTGTTTTTT. Translating it yields CASSQVWILIDRRNTGELFF.

The rearrangement uses TRBV25-1 and TRBJ2-1; D is uncertain. The V gene lost 3 bases and the J gene lost 4 bases, with 19 bases spanning the gap. The germline V gene encodes CDR1 MGHDK and CDR2 SYGVNS. The CDR3 is made up of 17 amino acids. CDR3 bases: TGTGCCAGCAGTGACGCTACGGCACTGGGCGTATACAATGAGCAGTTCTTC. As protein: CASSDATALGVYNEQFF. Variable domain in full (rest from reference TRBV25-1 and TRBJ2-1): EADIYQTPRYLVIGTGKKITLECSQTMGHDKMYWYQQDPGMELHLIHYSYGVNSTEKGDLSSESTVSRIRTEHFPLTLESARPSHTSQYLCASSDATALGVYNEQFFGPGTRLTVL.

This clone has just a few counts. This sequence joins TRBV11-2 and TRBJ1-2; 9 bases align to TRBD1. The CDR3 consists of 14 residues. After removal of 5 bases from V and 8 bases from J, the junction contained 9 bases not matched to a gene. Germline V lookup: CDR1 SGHAT, CDR2 FQNNGV. CDR3 sequence: CASSPTGQGSGYTF. The CDR3 DNA follows: TGTGCCAGCAGCCCCACGGGACAGGGATCGGGCTACACCTTC.

The rearrangement joins TRBV15 to TRBJ2-3; D is perhaps TRBD2 (5 bases). V gave up 0 bases and J gave up 6 bases, with 19 bases separating them. The CDR3 is made up of 17 amino acids. CDR1 and CDR2 from the germline V gene are LNHNV and YYDKDF (reference sequence). CDR3 residues: CATSRDLVVARADTQYF. The CDR3 DNA is TGTGCCACCAGCAGAGATCTCGTGGTAGCGAGGGCGGATACGCAGTATTTT.

The chain has TRBV9 and TRBJ2-3; 8 nucleotides align to TRBD2. Germline lookup yields CDR1 SGDLS and CDR2 YYNGEE. After removal of 1 base from V and 0 bases from J, the junction contained 4 bases not matched to a gene. The CDR3 extends over 16 amino acids. The CDR3 is CASSVRREDSTDTQYF. DNA for the CDR3: TGTGCCAGCAGCGTAAGGCGGGAGGATAGCACAGATACGCAGTATTTT.

The V gene is TRBV5-1, the J gene TRBJ2-2, with D possibly being TRBD2 (5 bases). Deletions cut 2 bases from V and 0 bases from J, with 8 bases between. CDR3 length: 15 amino acids. Germline V gene sequence: CDR1 SGHRS, CDR2 YFSETQ. CDR3 amino acids: CASSFRAANTGELFF. CDR3 DNA: TGCGCCAGCAGCTTCCGAGCGGCGAACACCGGGGAGCTGTTTTTT. The full variable domain, rest sourced from reference TRBV5-1 and TRBJ2-2, is KAGVTQTPRYLIKTRGQQVTLSCSPISGHRSVSWYQQTPGQGLQFLFEYFSETQRNKGNFPGRFSGRQFSNSRSEMNVSTLELGDSALYLCASSFRAANTGELFFGEGSRLTVL.